Below, 21 T cell receptor beta chains from the same sample are listed, as sequenced in a study of OX40 agonist ivuxolimab in advanced cancers. The method was immunoSEQ multiplex PCR; TCRdb's version includes in-frame clones alone and lacks a portion of them. The sample has 35,000 to 55,000 clones; about 93% are singletons. Sequenced material: CD4+ or CD8+ T cells sorted from blood, taken in a trial of the OX40 agonist ivuxolimab. The receptors were gathered from an adult with an advanced solid tumor such as melanoma, head and neck, liver or kidney cancer.

For the CDR3, the DNA is TGCAGCGTCGATGACAGTTCCTACGAGCAGTACTTC. Amino acid sequence: CSVDDSSYEQYF. The genes are TRBV29-1 and TRBJ2-7, with D possibly being TRBD1 (5 bases). Germline assignment: CDR1 SQVTM and CDR2 ANQGSEA. The CDR3 is made up of 12 amino acids. V was cut by 6 bases and J by 1 base, with 10 bases left in between.

This clone turned up a few times. The genes are TRBV5-1 and TRBJ2-3; D remains ambiguous. In germline, CDR1 is SGHRS, CDR2 YFSETQ. The CDR3 has 14 amino acids. Deletions cut 0 bases from V and 3 bases from J, with 8 bases between. The CDR3 nucleotides are TGCGCCAGCAGCTTGGTTGGGCCGACAGATACGCAGTATTTT. Residues: CASSLVGPTDTQYF.

V gene TRBV7-3 combines with J gene TRBJ2-3; D is undetermined. V was pared by 2 bases and J by 6 bases, with 15 bases between. Looked up from germline, CDR1 is SGHTA and CDR2 is FQGTGA. The CDR3 has 15 residues. The CDR3 DNA follows: TGTGCCAGCAGCTTATCCGGCTCGGCTGGTGATACGCAGTATTTT. It specifies CASSLSGSAGDTQYF.

This chain uses TRBV9 with TRBJ2-7; 7 nucleotides agree with TRBD1. Germline V CDR1 and CDR2: SGDLS, YYNGEE. This CDR3 region has 15 residues. Germline trimming cut 4 bases from V and 4 bases from J; bases unmatched to any gene: 11. This chain's CDR3 is CASSPPSGGPYEQYF. As DNA, the CDR3 is TGTGCCAGCAGCCCGCCGTCAGGGGGACCTTACGAGCAGTACTTC.

V is TRBV28 and J is TRBJ1-1; D is unclear. Germline V gene lookup returns CDR1 MDHEN and CDR2 SYDVKM. Trimming removed 3 bases from V and 4 bases from J, with 12 bases in between. The CDR3 loop spans 14 amino acids. The CDR3 loop is CASSFVGLGTEAFF. The CDR3 DNA follows: TGTGCCAGCAGTTTCGTGGGGTTAGGCACTGAAGCTTTCTTT.

The CDR3 DNA reads as TGTGCCAGCAGCCCGCCGGGACAGGAGGTGTACGAGCAGTACTTC. It yields the protein CASSPPGQEVYEQYF. This sequence joins TRBV5-4 and TRBJ2-7, with 8 positions matching TRBD1. V gave up 4 bases and J gave up 4 bases; unmatched junction bases: 10. Germline loops: CDR1 SGHNT, CDR2 YYREEE (reference sequence). The length of the CDR3 is 15 residues. The complete variable domain, with remaining parts taken from reference TRBV5-4 and TRBJ2-7, reads ETGVTQSPTHLIKTRGQQVTLRCSSQSGHNTVSWYQQALGQGPQFIFQYYREEENGRGNFPPRFSGLQFPNYSSELNVNALELDDSALYLCASSPPGQEVYEQYFGPGTRLTVT.

The V and J genes are TRBV5-4 and TRBJ2-2, with TRBD2 as a possible D gene (7 bases). The germline V and J ends were trimmed by 4 bases and 3 bases, with 16 bases remaining between them. The CDR3 consists of 16 residues. In germline, CDR1 is SGHNT, CDR2 YYREEE (reference sequence). The CDR3 nucleotides read TGTGCCAGCAGCCCCCTCGGGGGGCGGGACACCGGGGAGCTGTTTTTT. Translating it yields CASSPLGGRDTGELFF.

This chain links TRBV7-2 with TRBJ1-2; 10 bases line up with TRBD1. The germline CDR1 and CDR2 sequences are SGHTA and FQGNSA. This CDR3 contains 15 residues. J gave up 5 bases and V 5 bases, and 8 bases lay outside the gene matches. The CDR3 sequence: CASSPGTGAHYGYTF. CDR3 coding DNA: TGTGCCAGCAGCCCTGGGACAGGGGCTCATTATGGCTACACCTTC.

The chain employs TRBV30 and TRBJ2-1; 12 nucleotides agree with TRBD2. The V gene's germline CDR1 is GTSNPN and CDR2 SVGIG (reference sequence). After removal of 0 bases from V and 7 bases from J, the junction contained 7 bases not matched to a gene. The CDR3 runs to 16 residues. The CDR3 sequence: CAWSVLAGGSGNEQFF. The CDR3 DNA sequence: TGTGCCTGGAGTGTACTAGCGGGAGGATCCGGTAATGAGCAGTTCTTC.

The chain uses TRBV7-8 and TRBJ2-7; 16 bases align to TRBD2. Germline loops: CDR1 SGHVS, CDR2 FQNEAQ. The CDR3 is 16 residues long. V dropped 4 bases and J dropped 1; count of bases not matched to a gene: 1. CDR3 sequence reads: CASSSGLAGGSYEQYF. CDR3 DNA sequence: TGTGCCAGCAGCTCGGGACTAGCGGGAGGGTCCTACGAGCAGTACTTC.

The chain joins TRBV9 to TRBJ2-2; either TRBD1 or TRBD2 may supply D (5 bases each). V shed 4 bases and J shed 7 bases, with 14 bases lying between them. Germline V CDR1 and CDR2: SGDLS, YYNGEE. The CDR3 length is 14 residues. CDR3 coding DNA: TGTGCCAGCAGCCCTTATGAGGGGATCGGGGAGCTGTTTTTT. It codes for CASSPYEGIGELFF.

This chain uses TRBV2 with TRBJ2-6; D remains ambiguous. The ends were cut back, 0 bases at V and 2 bases at J, with 5 bases in the middle. From germline, CDR1 is SNHLY and CDR2 FYNNEI. This CDR3 has 15 amino acids. CDR3 coding DNA: TGTGCCAGCAGTGAAGCGCTGGCTGGGGCCAACGTCCTGACTTTC. It specifies CASSEALAGANVLTF.

The gene calls are TRBV19 and TRBJ1-2; no firm D call. Germline V CDR1 and CDR2: LNHDA, SQIVND (reference sequence). CDR3 length: 15 residues. Trimming removed 9 bases from V and 0 bases from J, with 17 bases in between. The chain's CDR3 is CASHTALSTNYGYTF. The CDR3 region has the DNA TGTGCCAGCCACACCGCCCTGTCCACTAACTATGGCTACACCTTC.

CDR3 protein: CASSLEQETQYF. The CDR3 nucleotides are TGCGCCAGCAGCTTGGAGCAGGAGACCCAGTACTTC. V usage is TRBV5-1 and J usage is TRBJ2-5; D is ambiguous. V lost 0 bases and J lost 5, with 5 bases in between. CDR1 is SGHRS and CDR2 is YFSETQ in the germline V gene. The CDR3 is 12 amino acids.

The chain uses TRBV5-1 and TRBJ2-2, with TRBD2 identical over 11 bases. V was pared by 0 bases and J by 10 bases, with 5 bases of the junction left unmatched. This CDR3 has 15 amino acids. The germline gives CDR1 SGHRS, CDR2 YFSETQ. CDR3 loop: CASSLDSGRAVELFF. The DNA of the CDR3 is TGCGCCAGCAGCTTGGATAGCGGGAGGGCTGTGGAGCTGTTTTTT.

The J gene is TRBJ1-2, the V gene TRBV9; the match to TRBD1 covers 8 bases. CDR1 SGDLS and CDR2 YYNGEE come from the germline V gene. The junction had 5 bases not matched to a gene; V was cut back by 7 bases and J by 0 bases. This CDR3 is 14 amino acids long. This chain's CDR3 is CASASGGANYGYTF. Here the CDR3 DNA reads TGTGCCAGCGCCTCAGGGGGCGCTAACTATGGCTACACCTTC.

The chain joins TRBV28 to TRBJ2-5; D may be TRBD2 (5 bases). Per germline, CDR1 MDHEN and CDR2 SYDVKM. The CDR3 sequence is 10 residues long. The CDR3 bases are TGTGCAGCTAGAGGGGAGACCCAGTACTTC. This gives the protein CAARGETQYF.

V usage is TRBV4-3 and J usage is TRBJ2-7; 8 nucleotides agree with TRBD1. The CDR3 spans 13 residues. The V and J ends lost 4 bases and 6 bases, in that order; junction bases with no gene match: 5. CDR1 LGHNA and CDR2 YSLEER come from the germline V gene. Written as DNA, the CDR3 is TGCGCCAGCAGCCGCTGGACAGGGCGCGAGCAGTACTTC. Translated: CASSRWTGREQYF.

The chain recombines TRBV7-6 with TRBJ1-4, with D possibly matching TRBD1 (6 bases). V was cut by 4 bases and J by 8 bases, with 14 bases left in between. This CDR3 contains 14 residues. Germline V CDR1 and CDR2: SGHVS, FNYEAQ. The CDR3: CASSSPWTDEKLFF. CDR3 DNA sequence: TGTGCCAGCAGCTCTCCCTGGACAGACGAAAAACTGTTTTTT.

The chain is built from TRBV27 and TRBJ1-4; no firm D call. Germline values: CDR1 MNHEY, CDR2 SMNVEV (reference sequence). The CDR3 has 19 residues. V dropped 1 base and J dropped 4 bases, with 22 bases sitting between them. The CDR3 DNA is TGTGCCAGCAGTTTATGGCCCCCCCTTCTGCTCTGGATTAATGAAAAACTGTTTTTT. It encodes CASSLWPPLLLWINEKLFF.

The J gene is TRBJ2-1, the V gene TRBV9, with unresolved D. V lost 0 bases to trimming and J lost 2 bases, with 3 bases between them. The CDR3 runs 13 residues. Germline values: CDR1 SGDLS, CDR2 YYNGEE. The CDR3 sequence: CASSVETYNEQFF. Written as DNA, the CDR3 is TGTGCCAGCAGCGTAGAGACCTACAATGAGCAGTTCTTC.